Listed below are T cell receptor beta chains from one sample, sequenced in a study of blood T cell repertoires in COVID-19. Assay used: immunoSEQ multiplex PCR; TCRdb lists only in-frame clones, some missing. The table records hundreds of thousands of clones, around 90% of them present only once. The specimen was peripheral blood. Every receptor here comes from a man aged 18 to 29 with active or convalescent COVID-19. CDR3s include the opening cysteine and the closing phenylalanine or tryptophan. A D gene is named only where the DNA matches it firmly. Where a row states a size, it is once, few, many or the class of an expanded clone; other rows omit it.

abundance	v_gene	d_gene	j_gene	CDR3aa	CDR3nt
NA	TRBV12-5	NA	TRBJ1-3	CARGKDRGGNTIYF	TGTGCTAGAGGAAAGGACAGAGGAGGAAACACCATATATTTT
NA	TRBV6-5	NA	TRBJ1-5	CASSSHRFNQPQHF	TGTGCCAGCAGTTCCCACAGGTTCAATCAGCCCCAGCATTTT
NA	TRBV21-1	NA	TRBJ2-7	CASSSQKGDSPYEQYF	TGTGCCAGCAGCTCGCAAAAGGGGGACAGTCCCTACGAGCAGTACTTC
NA	TRBV5-6	TRBD2	TRBJ2-7	CASSFFGTSGGRRYEQYF	TGTGCCAGCAGCTTTTTCGGGACTAGCGGGGGACGACGGTACGAGCAGTACTTC
NA	TRBV4-1	TRBD2	TRBJ2-7	CASSRAGLAGGDEQYF	TGCGCCAGCAGCCGAGCCGGACTAGCGGGGGGCGACGAGCAGTACTTC
once	TRBV6-5	NA	TRBJ1-2	CASSGQIYGYTF	TGTGCCAGCTCCGGACAAATTTATGGCTACACCTTC
NA	TRBV7-6	TRBD2	TRBJ2-5	CASSGRLAGGAETQYF	TGTGCCAGCAGCGGCCGACTAGCTGGCGGGGCGGAGACCCAGTACTTC
NA	TRBV11-3	TRBD1	TRBJ1-4	CASSKTGATNEKLFF	TGTGCCAGCAGCAAGACAGGGGCCACTAATGAAAAACTGTTTTTT
once	TRBV19	NA	TRBJ1-5	CASSIQPDSNQPQHF	TGTGCCAGTAGTATTCAACCAGATAGCAATCAGCCCCAGCATTTT
NA	TRBV6-6	TRBD1	TRBJ2-2	CASSYLTGPSGELFF	TGTGCCAGCAGTTACCTGACAGGGCCGAGCGGGGAGCTGTTTTTT
few	TRBV21-1	NA	TRBJ2-1	CASCDRAYNEQFF	TGTGCCAGCTGCGACAGGGCTTACAATGAGCAGTTCTTC
NA	TRBV27	NA	TRBJ2-2	CASSSTNTGELFF	TGTGCCAGCAGTTCCACGAACACCGGGGAGCTGTTTTTT
NA	TRBV2	TRBD1	TRBJ1-2	CASSIDRGFDGYTF	TGTGCCAGCAGTATTGACAGGGGGTTCGATGGCTACACCTTC
NA	TRBV2	NA	TRBJ1-4	CASSPLREGSEKLFF	TGTGCCAGCAGTCCGCTGAGGGAGGGAAGTGAAAAACTGTTTTTT
NA	TRBV5-6	NA	TRBJ2-1	CASSLWRKSYNEQFF	TGTGCCAGCAGCTTATGGAGGAAGTCCTACAATGAGCAGTTCTTC
NA	TRBV6-9	TRBD2	TRBJ2-1	CASSFRTSGGADCYNEQFF	TGTGCCAGCAGTTTCCGGACTAGCGGGGGGGCGGACTGCTACAATGAGCAGTTCTTC
NA	TRBV11-2	TRBD2	TRBJ2-3	CASSSLAGGPSTDTQYF	TGTGCCAGCAGCTCTCTAGCGGGGGGGCCTAGCACAGATACGCAGTATTTT
NA	TRBV19	TRBD1	TRBJ1-2	CASNSGGWDYTF	TGTGCCAGTAATTCAGGGGGTTGGGACTACACCTTC
once	TRBV9	TRBD1	TRBJ1-1	CASSWGQGDTEAFF	TGTGCCAGCAGCTGGGGACAGGGTGATACTGAAGCTTTCTTT
NA	TRBV29-1	TRBD2	TRBJ2-7	CSGGTNYEQYF	TGCAGCGGGGGGACTAACTACGAGCAGTACTTC
NA	TRBV11-2	TRBD2	TRBJ2-1	CASSLGLAEYNEQFF	TGTGCCAGCAGCCTTGGACTAGCGGAATACAATGAGCAGTTCTTC
NA	TRBV5-1	NA	TRBJ1-3	CASSLEEGGNTIYF	TGCGCCAGCAGCTTGGAGGAGGGAGGAAACACCATATATTTT
NA	TRBV5-1	NA	TRBJ2-5	CASSAGGGLQETQYF	TGCGCCAGCAGCGCTGGGGGGGGCTTACAAGAGACCCAGTACTTC
NA	TRBV5-4	TRBD1	TRBJ2-3	CASSLEGTADTQYF	TGTGCCAGCAGCTTGGAAGGGACAGCGGATACGCAGTATTTT
NA	TRBV7-3	NA	TRBJ1-2	CASSSNPRDGYTF	TGTGCCAGCAGCTCCAACCCCAGGGATGGCTACACCTTC
NA	TRBV13	TRBD1	TRBJ2-5	CASRDRGGRQETQYF	TGTGCCAGCAGGGACAGGGGAGGTCGGCAAGAGACCCAGTACTTC
NA	TRBV6-5	NA	TRBJ1-6	CASSYGGAGNSPLHF	TGTGCCAGCAGTTACGGGGGGGCCGGTAATTCACCCCTCCACTTT
NA	TRBV10-1	TRBD2	TRBJ2-2	CASSGSGGAGIGELFF	TGCGCCAGCAGTGGGAGCGGGGGGGCCGGTATCGGGGAGCTGTTTTTT
NA	TRBV13	NA	TRBJ1-4	CASSSGGAGANEKLFF	TGTGCCAGCAGCTCTGGGGGGGCAGGGGCTAATGAAAAACTGTTTTTT
NA	TRBV5-6	NA	TRBJ2-1	CASSLSHNEQFF	TGTGCCAGCAGTTTGAGCCACAATGAGCAGTTCTTC
NA	TRBV6-6	TRBD1	TRBJ1-2	CASSDGTAPGYTF	TGTGCCAGCAGTGATGGGACAGCCCCTGGCTACACCTTC
NA	TRBV15	NA	TRBJ1-1	CATSTHQNTEAFF	TGTGCCACCAGCACCCATCAGAACACTGAAGCTTTCTTT
NA	TRBV9	TRBD1	TRBJ2-2	CASSAPIQGAVGTGELFF	TGTGCCAGCAGCGCGCCTATACAGGGGGCGGTTGGCACCGGGGAGCTGTTTTTT
NA	TRBV7-9	NA	TRBJ2-1	CASSLRDSYNEQFF	TGTGCCAGCAGCTTACGAGATTCCTACAATGAGCAGTTCTTC
many	TRBV4-1	TRBD1	TRBJ2-7	CASSQEERQGALEQYF	TGCGCCAGCAGCCAAGAAGAACGACAGGGGGCGCTTGAGCAGTACTTC
NA	TRBV20-1	TRBD1	TRBJ2-3	CSARAQGGQYF	TGCAGTGCTAGAGCACAGGGGGGGCAGTATTTT
NA	TRBV29-1	NA	TRBJ2-2	CSARSGELFF	TGCAGCGCCCGGAGTGGGGAGCTGTTTTTT
NA	TRBV3-1/TRBV3-2	TRBD1	TRBJ2-5	CASGRGGASETQYF	TGTGCCAGCGGGCGAGGGGGCGCCTCAGAGACCCAGTACTTC
NA	TRBV20-1	NA	TRBJ2-7	CSASGRNYEQYF	TGCAGTGCTAGTGGGAGGAACTACGAGCAGTACTTC
NA	TRBV12-3/TRBV12-4	TRBD1	TRBJ1-2	CASSQQGWDGYTF	TGTGCCAGCAGTCAACAGGGGTGGGATGGCTACACCTTC
NA	TRBV4-1	TRBD1	TRBJ1-2	CASSQAQDRQTNYGYTF	TGCGCCAGCAGCCAGGCCCAGGACAGGCAAACTAACTATGGCTACACCTTC
NA	TRBV29-1	TRBD1	TRBJ2-1	CSVVGGQGRHSYNEQFF	TGCAGCGTTGTGGGGGGACAGGGGCGCCACTCCTACAATGAGCAGTTCTTC
once	TRBV5-1	NA	TRBJ1-2	CASSIQTANYGYTF	TGCGCCAGCAGCATCCAGACAGCCAACTATGGCTACACCTTC
NA	TRBV12-3/TRBV12-4	TRBD1	TRBJ1-2	CASSLDRVTGYTF	TGTGCCAGCAGTCTAGACAGGGTGACTGGCTACACCTTC
NA	TRBV6-5	TRBD1	TRBJ2-7	CASSYVQGASYEQYF	TGTGCCAGCAGTTACGTCCAGGGGGCAAGTTACGAGCAGTACTTC
once	TRBV19	NA	TRBJ2-2	CASSPQGATNTGELFF	TGTGCCAGTAGTCCGCAGGGCGCAACGAACACCGGGGAGCTGTTTTTT
NA	TRBV4-3	TRBD1	TRBJ1-5	CASSQGQGSNQPQHF	TGCGCCAGCAGCCAAGGACAGGGCAGCAATCAGCCCCAGCATTTT
once	TRBV2	NA	TRBJ2-1	CASSVSGGLYNEQFF	TGTGCCAGCAGCGTTTCCGGGGGTCTCTACAATGAGCAGTTCTTC
NA	TRBV5-1	TRBD2	TRBJ2-1	CASSGLAGGSIPNEQFF	TGCGCCAGCAGCGGGCTAGCGGGGGGGAGTATCCCCAATGAGCAGTTCTTC
NA	TRBV3-1/TRBV3-2	TRBD2	TRBJ2-5	CASSPAGTRQGETQYF	TGTGCCAGCAGCCCGGCCGGGACTAGGCAGGGGGAGACCCAGTACTTC
NA	TRBV10-3	NA	TRBJ1-4	CAISDPVTGTDEKLFF	TGTGCCATCAGTGATCCGGTTACGGGAACTGATGAAAAACTGTTTTTT
NA	TRBV7-9	TRBD1	TRBJ2-7	CASSFGTGGYEQYF	TGTGCCAGCAGCTTCGGGACAGGTGGCTACGAGCAGTACTTC
once	TRBV6-5	TRBD2	TRBJ2-1	CASSFLLGGVGNEQFF	TGTGCCAGCAGTTTCCTATTGGGGGGGGTTGGCAATGAGCAGTTCTTC
NA	TRBV7-9	NA	TRBJ2-5	CASIAPQGLDLETQYF	TGTGCCAGCATCGCCCCACAGGGTTTGGATTTAGAGACCCAGTACTTC
NA	TRBV5-1	TRBD2	TRBJ2-3	CASSREAGGTDTQYF	TGCGCCAGCAGCCGTGAAGCGGGGGGGACAGATACGCAGTATTTT
NA	TRBV4-2	NA	TRBJ2-7	CASSQEKGGQHLYEQYF	TGTGCCAGCAGCCAAGAGAAAGGCGGACAGCACCTCTACGAGCAGTACTTC
NA	TRBV5-1	NA	TRBJ2-3	CASSGGTATDTQYF	TGCGCCAGCAGCGGAGGGACAGCCACAGATACGCAGTATTTT
NA	TRBV6-2/TRBV6-3	TRBD1	TRBJ1-2	CASSDPGQGAYGYTF	TGTGCCAGCAGCGATCCGGGACAGGGGGCCTATGGCTACACCTTC
NA	TRBV5-1	NA	TRBJ2-7	CASSLTRRPEVLPEQYF	TGCGCCAGCAGCTTAACCCGAAGGCCGGAGGTCCTACCCGAGCAGTACTTC